The 20 T cell receptor beta chains in this list originate from one sample, sequenced in a study of sequential checkpoint blockade in melanoma. Method: immunoSEQ multiplex PCR; TCRdb's copy keeps in-frame clones and lacks some. The data contain approximately 7,800 clones, 25% to 35% of them singletons. Treatment denoted: randomized to nivolumab then ipilimumab (arm A) or the reverse (arm B). The material was tumor tissue (inferred from file names), obtained from a patient given nivolumab and ipilimumab in sequence. The receptor source for this set is a human donor with melanoma.

This clone showed up many times. The chain joins TRBV11-3 to TRBJ2-7, with 7 nucleotides matching TRBD1. Germline V gene sequence: CDR1 SGHNT, CDR2 YENEEA. The V segment lost 1 base and the J segment 4 bases; nucleotides outside the gene matches: 10. The CDR3 has 16 residues. Written as DNA, the CDR3 is TGTGCCAGCAGCTTAGTGGTGGACAGGACGCCTTACGAGCAGTACTTC. This sequence encodes CASSLVVDRTPYEQYF.

This clone was seen a handful of times. The chain employs TRBV4-1 and TRBJ2-5; D ambiguous. Trimming took 4 bases from V and 4 from J, leaving 13 bases between them. CDR3 length: 14 residues. Germline CDR1 MGHRA, CDR2 YSYEKL. This CDR3 is CASSLELAGETQYF. The CDR3 DNA reads TGCGCCAGCAGCCTAGAACTTGCCGGAGAGACCCAGTACTTC.

The chain uses TRBV19 and TRBJ1-1; TRBD1 matches at 9 bases. Germline V gene sequence: CDR1 LNHDA, CDR2 SQIVND (reference sequence). V was pared by 4 bases and J by 4 bases, with 13 bases of the junction left unmatched. The CDR3 is 17 amino acids. For the CDR3, the DNA is TGTGCCAGTAGTAAACAGGGGGCGAGGGGGAGGAGCACTGAAGCTTTCTTT. The encoded protein is CASSKQGARGRSTEAFF.

The chain recombines TRBV19 with TRBJ2-3; TRBD1 aligns across 8 bases. Germline CDR1 and CDR2: LNHDA and SQIVND (reference sequence). The CDR3 loop spans 16 amino acids. The J segment lost 2 bases and the V segment lost 5 bases, leaving 9 bases of the junction unmatched. This CDR3 is CASSSGQGSPTDTQYF. The CDR3 DNA sequence: TGTGCCAGTAGTTCCGGACAGGGTTCACCCACAGATACGCAGTATTTT.

The CDR3 region is CAWGEGYYGYTF. DNA of the CDR3: TGTGCCTGGGGAGAGGGGTACTATGGCTACACCTTC. The chain links TRBV30 to TRBJ1-2; D possibly corresponds to TRBD1 (5 bases). This CDR3 spans 12 amino acids. V was clipped by 5 bases and J by 3 bases, with 10 bases between them. Germline values: CDR1 GTSNPN, CDR2 SVGIG (reference sequence).

V usage is TRBV25-1 and J usage is TRBJ2-2; D could derive from TRBD1 or TRBD2 (5 bases each). This CDR3 spans 16 amino acids. Trimming took 2 bases from V and 5 from J, leaving 15 bases between them. Germline CDR1 MGHDK, CDR2 SYGVNS. The CDR3 sequence: CASSEGRGGYTGELFF. Here the CDR3 DNA reads TGTGCCAGCAGTGAAGGAAGGGGCGGGTATACCGGGGAGCTGTTTTTT.

This clone occurred a few times. V gene TRBV6-8 combines with J gene TRBJ2-7, with TRBD1 as a possible D gene (6 bases). Germline V gene data show CDR1 as MNHGY and CDR2 as SAAAGT. CDR3 length: 15 amino acids. Trimming took 0 bases from V and 6 from J, leaving 15 bases between them. CDR3 sequence reads: CASSYSTQGPLEQYF. CDR3 nucleotide sequence: TGTGCCAGCAGTTACTCGACTCAGGGGCCCCTCGAGCAGTACTTC.

The V call is TRBV5-1, the J call TRBJ2-1; 11 bases are a match to TRBD2. From germline, CDR1 is SGHRS and CDR2 YFSETQ. Trimming at V came to 4 bases and at J to 5 bases, leaving 11 bases not matched to a gene. The CDR3 spans 17 residues. The CDR3 protein is CASSHQGLAAPHNEQFF. CDR3 coding DNA: TGCGCCAGCAGCCATCAGGGACTAGCGGCTCCCCACAATGAGCAGTTCTTC. Filled out from reference TRBV5-1 and TRBJ2-1, the complete variable domain reads KAGVTQTPRYLIKTRGQQVTLSCSPISGHRSVSWYQQTPGQGLQFLFEYFSETQRNKGNFPGRFSGRQFSNSRSEMNVSTLELGDSALYLCASSHQGLAAPHNEQFFGPGTRLTVL.

The V and J genes are TRBV12-5 and TRBJ2-3; perhaps TRBD2 as D (6 bases). Per germline, CDR1 LGHNT and CDR2 FRNRAP. V was shortened by 5 bases and J by 4 bases, with 13 bases between the two germline ends. The CDR3 has 14 amino acids. In DNA form, the CDR3 reads TGTGCTAGTGGTCCCGGGACTTTTCCAGATACGCAGTATTTT. Residues: CASGPGTFPDTQYF.

This clone has more than one count but fewer than ten. The chain joins TRBV19 to TRBJ2-1; tentatively, D is TRBD1 or TRBD2 (5 bases each). CDR1 is LNHDA and CDR2 is SQIVND in the germline V gene (reference sequence). V lost 10 bases and J lost 6, with 16 bases in between. The CDR3 loop spans 13 amino acids. The CDR3: CATRELSGNEQFF. In DNA form, the CDR3 reads TGTGCCACCAGGGAGCTCAGTGGCAATGAGCAGTTCTTC.

This clone turned up a few times. The V call is TRBV2, the J call TRBJ2-3; D possibly matches TRBD1 or TRBD2 (6 bases each). The CDR3 sequence is 15 residues long. Trimming took off 0 bases at V and 6 bases at J, with 13 bases between the two ends. Germline loops: CDR1 SNHLY, CDR2 FYNNEI. The CDR3 region has the DNA TGTGCCAGCAGTGAAGCCGGGGGCTCTGTCGATACGCAGTATTTT. It specifies CASSEAGGSVDTQYF.

By sample fraction, this clone is medium-sized. V and J are TRBV9 and TRBJ2-1; 9 bases agree with TRBD2. With 3 bases clipped from V and 6 bases from J, the junction kept 7 bases outside the gene matches. CDR1 and CDR2 (germline): SGDLS, YYNGEE. The CDR3 spans 15 residues. CDR3 residues: CASSAVAGGRNEQFF. The DNA for the CDR3 is TGTGCCAGCAGCGCGGTGGCGGGGGGGCGCAATGAGCAGTTCTTC.

The rearrangement joins TRBV25-1 to TRBJ2-7; D is possibly TRBD1 (5 bases). The CDR3 is made up of 14 amino acids. V lost 1 base and J lost 7, with 14 bases in between. CDR1 and CDR2 (germline): MGHDK, SYGVNS. The CDR3 loop is CASSESLGAGEQYF. The CDR3 DNA reads as TGTGCCAGCAGTGAATCCCTAGGGGCCGGAGAGCAGTACTTC.

This rearrangement joins TRBV11-3 to TRBJ2-5; D uncertain. CDR3 length: 15 amino acids. Germline CDR1 is SGHNT and CDR2 is YENEEA. Trimming cost V 2 bases and J 3 bases, with 13 bases left between them. The CDR3 sequence is CASSLLRGDEETQYF. The DNA of the CDR3 is TGTGCCAGCAGCTTATTGAGAGGTGACGAAGAGACCCAGTACTTC.

This chain connects TRBV30 to TRBJ2-3, with 13 bases lining up with TRBD2. Germline CDR1 and CDR2: GTSNPN and SVGIG (reference sequence). The V and J ends lost 5 bases and 8 bases, in that order; junction bases with no gene match: 10. The length of the CDR3 is 15 residues. The CDR3 region is CAWVRTSGSLGTQYF. The CDR3 nucleotides are TGTGCCTGGGTACGGACTAGCGGGAGTCTGGGTACGCAGTATTTT.

The chain combines TRBV18 with TRBJ2-5, with 8 bases matching TRBD1. The V gene end was trimmed by 6 bases and the J gene end by 3 bases; junction bases not matched to a gene: 3. Germline CDR1 and CDR2: KGHSH and LQKENI. The CDR3 spans 13 residues. The CDR3 sequence: CASSSTGEETQYF. The CDR3 region has the DNA TGTGCCAGCTCGTCGACAGGGGAAGAGACCCAGTACTTC.

The genes are TRBV19 and TRBJ2-5, with 10 positions matching TRBD2. The CDR3 consists of 13 residues. The J segment lost 5 bases and the V segment lost 11 bases, leaving 8 bases of the junction unmatched. CDR1 and CDR2 (germline): LNHDA, SQIVND (reference sequence). Written as DNA, the CDR3 is TGTGCCGTAGCTAGCGGGGGTGTGGAGACCCAGTACTTC. The encoded protein is CAVASGGVETQYF.

V usage is TRBV10-2 and J usage is TRBJ2-3; 9 bases line up with TRBD2. This CDR3 is 15 amino acids long. J was trimmed by 1 base and V by 5 bases; bases with no gene match: 4. CDR1 is WSHSY, CDR2 SAAADI, per germline. In nucleotides, the CDR3 is TGCGCCAGCAGTCCCCTAGCGGGACGCACAGATACGCAGTATTTT. Translating gives CASSPLAGRTDTQYF.

This clone was detected many times. The rearrangement links TRBV11-3 to TRBJ2-5; 7 bases line up with TRBD1. With V trimmed by 4 bases and J by 2 bases, 4 bases remained unmatched. The length of the CDR3 is 14 residues. Germline CDR1 reads SGHNT; CDR2 reads YENEEA. CDR3 bases: TGTGCCAGCAGCTCCCGGGACAGACAAGAGACCCAGTACTTC. The encoded protein is CASSSRDRQETQYF.

This chain links TRBV30 with TRBJ1-6; D is ambiguous. V lost 7 bases and J lost 0, with 16 bases in between. The CDR3 is 16 amino acids. Germline CDR1 reads GTSNPN; CDR2 reads SVGIG (reference sequence). CDR3 region: CASTGRSSSYNSPLHF. The CDR3 DNA sequence: TGTGCCTCAACCGGACGTTCTAGCTCCTATAATTCACCCCTCCACTTT.